These T cell receptor beta chains were read from a single sample in a study of T-cell reconstitution after alpha-beta-depleted transplantation in children. One entry per CDR3 protein, called by TCRdb with MiXCR from the PCR reads. The sample has 800,000 to 1,000,000 distinct CDR3 sequences; roughly 29% are singletons. This specimen consisted of PBMCs, mostly from graft donor cells, obtained 360 days after TCRalphabeta/CD19-depleted stem cell transplant. The receptor source for this set is a boy under three years old who had a stem cell transplant for SCID, so the T cells may come from the graft donor. Each CDR3 is given with its conserved first and last residue. D genes are given only for firm matches. Some rows mark clone size as missing; the rest say once, few, many or name a class of expanded clone.

v_call: TRBV6-1
clone_size: .
d_call: TRBD1
j_call: TRBJ1-3
cdr3_aa: CASSKQGNSGNTIYF
cdr3_nt: TGTGCCAGCAGTAAACAGGGGAATTCTGGAAACACCATATATTTT

v_call: TRBV5-1
clone_size: .
d_call: .
j_call: TRBJ2-3
cdr3_aa: CASSLDLWTHSSTDTQYF
cdr3_nt: TGCGCCAGCAGCTTGGATCTATGGACTCACTCTAGCACAGATACGCAGTATTTT

v_call: TRBV6-2/TRBV6-3
clone_size: .
d_call: .
j_call: TRBJ2-5
cdr3_aa: CASSYGRGGETQYF
cdr3_nt: TGTGCCAGCAGTTACGGAAGGGGGGGAGAGACCCAGTACTTC

v_call: TRBV28
clone_size: few
d_call: .
j_call: TRBJ2-7
cdr3_aa: CASRFGEGGSHF
cdr3_nt: TGTGCCAGCCGATTTGGAGAAGGAGGGAGTCACTTC

v_call: TRBV20-1
clone_size: .
d_call: .
j_call: TRBJ1-4
cdr3_aa: CSARVRGLEKLFF
cdr3_nt: TGCAGTGCTAGGGTCAGGGGACTTGAAAAACTGTTTTTT

v_call: TRBV7-9
clone_size: few
d_call: .
j_call: TRBJ1-1
cdr3_aa: CASSVPSRAFF
cdr3_nt: TGTGCCAGCAGCGTACCTAGTCGGGCTTTCTTT

v_call: TRBV12-3/TRBV12-4
clone_size: .
d_call: TRBD1
j_call: TRBJ2-5
cdr3_aa: CASRGQGGQETQYF
cdr3_nt: TGTGCCAGCAGGGGACAGGGGGGACAAGAGACCCAGTACTTC

v_call: TRBV2
clone_size: .
d_call: .
j_call: TRBJ1-2
cdr3_aa: CASSEENGGYTF
cdr3_nt: TGTGCCAGCAGTGAAGAGAATGGTGGCTACACCTTC

v_call: TRBV10-3
clone_size: .
d_call: TRBD2
j_call: TRBJ2-1
cdr3_aa: CAIRLGTSLYNEQFF
cdr3_nt: TGTGCCATCCGATTAGGGACTAGCCTCTACAATGAGCAGTTCTTC

v_call: TRBV20-1
clone_size: .
d_call: TRBD1
j_call: TRBJ1-4
cdr3_aa: CSATYRGEVEKLFF
cdr3_nt: TGCAGTGCTACCTACAGGGGAGAAGTAGAAAAACTGTTTTTT

v_call: TRBV4-1
clone_size: .
d_call: TRBD1
j_call: TRBJ2-5
cdr3_aa: CASSQGQGGKTQYF
cdr3_nt: TGCGCCAGCAGCCAAGGACAGGGTGGGAAGACCCAGTACTTC

v_call: TRBV12-3/TRBV12-4
clone_size: few
d_call: .
j_call: TRBJ1-5
cdr3_aa: CASSLSRAKPQHF
cdr3_nt: TGTGCCAGCAGTTTGTCCAGGGCTAAGCCCCAGCATTTT

v_call: TRBV5-5
clone_size: few
d_call: .
j_call: TRBJ2-7
cdr3_aa: CASSLGDTVYEQYF
cdr3_nt: TGTGCCAGCAGCTTGGGAGACACCGTTTACGAGCAGTACTTC

v_call: TRBV2
clone_size: .
d_call: .
j_call: TRBJ2-3
cdr3_aa: CASSWSGARTDTQYF
cdr3_nt: TGTGCCAGCAGTTGGTCGGGGGCCCGCACAGATACGCAGTATTTT

v_call: TRBV6-1
clone_size: few
d_call: .
j_call: TRBJ2-7
cdr3_aa: CASSERGLASYEQYF
cdr3_nt: TGTGCCAGCAGTGAAAGGGGACTGGCCTCCTACGAGCAGTACTTC

v_call: TRBV4-1
clone_size: .
d_call: TRBD2
j_call: TRBJ2-7
cdr3_aa: CASSPLRTSETYEQYF
cdr3_nt: TGCGCCAGCAGCCCGCTCAGGACTAGCGAAACCTACGAGCAGTACTTC

v_call: TRBV20-1
clone_size: few
d_call: .
j_call: TRBJ1-5
cdr3_aa: CSARWGGWNQPQHF
cdr3_nt: TGCAGTGCTAGATGGGGGGGCTGGAATCAGCCCCAGCATTTT

v_call: TRBV7-2
clone_size: many
d_call: .
j_call: TRBJ2-3
cdr3_aa: CASSPGTTSTDTQYF
cdr3_nt: TGTGCCAGCAGCCCCGGGACAACTAGCACAGATACGCAGTATTTT

v_call: TRBV12-3/TRBV12-4
clone_size: .
d_call: .
j_call: TRBJ2-6
cdr3_aa: CASSQNGASSGANVLTF
cdr3_nt: TGTGCCAGCAGCCAGAATGGGGCCTCCTCTGGGGCCAACGTCCTGACTTTC

v_call: TRBV5-1
clone_size: .
d_call: TRBD2
j_call: TRBJ2-3
cdr3_aa: CASSLTSGFSTDTQYF
cdr3_nt: TGCGCCAGCAGCCTGACTAGCGGGTTTAGCACAGATACGCAGTATTTT

v_call: TRBV7-3
clone_size: .
d_call: .
j_call: TRBJ2-5
cdr3_aa: CASSWALGETQYF
cdr3_nt: TGTGCCAGCAGCTGGGCCCTGGGAGAGACCCAGTACTTC

v_call: TRBV11-2
clone_size: few
d_call: .
j_call: TRBJ2-1
cdr3_aa: CASSRSGTKQSYEQFF
cdr3_nt: TGTGCCAGCAGTCGATCCGGGACGAAACAATCGTATGAGCAGTTCTTC

v_call: TRBV5-1
clone_size: .
d_call: TRBD1
j_call: TRBJ2-3
cdr3_aa: CASSLSGQGIDTQYF
cdr3_nt: TGCGCCAGCAGCTTGTCCGGACAGGGGATAGATACGCAGTATTTT

v_call: TRBV10-3
clone_size: .
d_call: .
j_call: TRBJ2-7
cdr3_aa: CAISDQRSTYEQYF
cdr3_nt: TGTGCCATCAGTGACCAGCGTTCCACCTACGAGCAGTACTTC

v_call: TRBV10-3
clone_size: .
d_call: .
j_call: TRBJ1-4
cdr3_aa: CASSRGANEKLFF
cdr3_nt: TGTGCCTCCTCCAGGGGAGCTAATGAAAAACTGTTTTTT

v_call: TRBV28
clone_size: few
d_call: .
j_call: TRBJ2-5
cdr3_aa: CASSQGREETQYF
cdr3_nt: TGTGCCAGCAGTCAGGGGAGAGAAGAGACCCAGTACTTC

v_call: TRBV20-1
clone_size: .
d_call: TRBD2
j_call: TRBJ2-1
cdr3_aa: CSARGERGYNEQFF
cdr3_nt: TGCAGTGCTAGAGGGGAGCGGGGGTACAATGAGCAGTTCTTC

v_call: TRBV12-3/TRBV12-4
clone_size: once
d_call: TRBD2
j_call: TRBJ2-3
cdr3_aa: CASSFVSGGLTDTQYF
cdr3_nt: TGTGCCAGCAGTTTTGTGAGCGGGGGGCTCACAGATACGCAGTATTTT

v_call: TRBV12-3/TRBV12-4
clone_size: .
d_call: TRBD1
j_call: TRBJ2-2
cdr3_aa: CASHRDRSGIGELFF
cdr3_nt: TGTGCCAGCCACAGGGACAGGTCAGGTATCGGGGAGCTGTTTTTT

v_call: TRBV4-1
clone_size: .
d_call: TRBD2
j_call: TRBJ2-2
cdr3_aa: CASSHPSGGSYTGELFF
cdr3_nt: TGCGCCAGCAGCCATCCTAGCGGGGGGTCTTACACCGGGGAGCTGTTTTTT

v_call: TRBV9
clone_size: few
d_call: .
j_call: TRBJ2-3
cdr3_aa: CASSVGAGRGDTQYF
cdr3_nt: TGTGCCAGCAGCGTAGGCGCGGGGCGGGGAGATACGCAGTATTTT

v_call: TRBV4-3
clone_size: .
d_call: .
j_call: TRBJ2-2
cdr3_aa: CASSHKTTGELFF
cdr3_nt: TGCGCCAGCAGCCACAAGACGACCGGGGAGCTGTTTTTT